This entry lists 17 T cell receptor beta chains sequenced from one sample in a study of OX40 agonist ivuxolimab in advanced cancers. Generated by immunoSEQ multiplex PCR, the TCRdb table keeps only in-frame clones and is missing some. The data contain more than 35,000 clones, more than 80% of them singletons. Sequencing was performed on CD4+ or CD8+ T cells sorted from blood, taken in a trial of the OX40 agonist ivuxolimab. Source of these receptors: an adult with an advanced solid tumor such as melanoma, head and neck, liver or kidney cancer.

The chain uses TRBV30 and TRBJ2-5; TRBD1 is a possible D gene (5 bases). The CDR3 spans 13 residues. The germline CDR1 and CDR2 sequences are GTSNPN and SVGIG (reference sequence). V lost 4 bases to trimming and J lost 1 base, with 10 bases between them. This chain's CDR3 is CAWNDQGQETQYF. DNA of the CDR3: TGTGCCTGGAATGACCAGGGCCAAGAGACCCAGTACTTC.

This chain links TRBV4-2 with TRBJ2-2, with D unclear. CDR3 length: 14 amino acids. Trimming took off 3 bases at V and 1 base at J, with 6 bases between the two ends. From germline, CDR1 is LGHNA and CDR2 YNFKEQ. In nucleotides, the CDR3 is TGTGCCAGCAGCCACAGAGGGAACACCGGGGAGCTGTTTTTT. Protein product: CASSHRGNTGELFF.

The chain links TRBV28 to TRBJ1-1, with D unclear. Trimming removed 6 bases from V and 0 bases from J, with 8 bases in between. The CDR3 totals 13 residues. CDR1 and CDR2 (germline): MDHEN, SYDVKM. The CDR3 protein is CASSHEVNTEAFF. DNA of the CDR3: TGTGCCAGCAGCCATGAGGTGAACACTGAAGCTTTCTTT.

CDR3: CASSLGGEEGYTF. CDR3 DNA: TGTGCCAGCAGTCTCGGAGGTGAGGAAGGCTACACCTTC. V gene TRBV25-1 combines with J gene TRBJ1-2; D is ambiguous. The CDR3 totals 13 residues. The germline V and J ends were trimmed by 5 bases and 8 bases, with 15 bases remaining between them. Germline V gene lookup returns CDR1 MGHDK and CDR2 SYGVNS.

V and J are TRBV4-1 and TRBJ2-2; possible D gene TRBD1, 6 bases. Trimming removed 0 bases at V and 8 bases at J, with 16 bases between. The CDR3 is 16 amino acids. Germline V lookup: CDR1 MGHRA, CDR2 YSYEKL. CDR3 nucleotides: TGCGCCAGCAGCCAAGAGTTGACAGGTCCTTGGGGGGAGCTGTTTTTT. This sequence encodes CASSQELTGPWGELFF.

The CDR3 region has the DNA TGTGCCAGCAGCCAATCCTTAAACACTGAAGCTTTCTTT. Protein sequence: CASSQSLNTEAFF. This sequence joins TRBV4-2 and TRBJ1-1; D is unresolved. Trimming pared 2 bases from V and 2 bases from J, leaving 6 bases between. Germline CDR1 reads LGHNA; CDR2 reads YNFKEQ. The CDR3 has 13 amino acids.

The V and J genes are TRBV9 and TRBJ2-7, with unresolved D. Germline lookup yields CDR1 SGDLS and CDR2 YYNGEE. The V and J ends lost 0 bases and 2 bases respectively, with 9 bases between them. The length of the CDR3 is 14 residues. The CDR3 sequence: CASSVGTVAYEQYF. The CDR3 nucleotides read TGTGCCAGCAGCGTAGGGACGGTGGCCTACGAGCAGTACTTC.

The chain links TRBV28 to TRBJ1-1, with D hard to call. Deletions cut 5 bases from V and 0 bases from J, with 22 bases between. Germline-derived CDR1 and CDR2 are MDHEN and SYDVKM. The CDR3 runs 18 residues. CDR3 region: CASSVAVWREPMNTEAFF. The DNA for the CDR3 is TGTGCCAGCAGTGTGGCGGTTTGGAGGGAACCCATGAACACTGAAGCTTTCTTT.

The gene calls are TRBV4-3 and TRBJ2-1; tentatively, D is TRBD2 (5 bases). Trimming took 3 bases from V and 5 from J, leaving 8 bases between them. The CDR3 is made up of 13 amino acids. Germline V gene lookup returns CDR1 LGHNA and CDR2 YSLEER. Here the CDR3 DNA reads TGCGCCAGCAGCCACCCCGGGGACAATGAGCAGTTCTTC. Protein sequence: CASSHPGDNEQFF.

The chain combines TRBV7-2 with TRBJ2-3; D is possibly TRBD2 (5 bases). V was shortened by 0 bases and J by 4 bases, with 11 bases between the two germline ends. There are 15 residues in the CDR3. From germline, CDR1 is SGHTA and CDR2 FQGNSA. CDR3 nucleotides: TGTGCCAGCAGCTTAGCGGGAGTCCCCTCAGATACGCAGTATTTT. Its translation: CASSLAGVPSDTQYF.

This clone was found a few times. In DNA, the CDR3 is TGCAGCGTTTCCGGCATCTTGGGATGGGGCGCTGAAGCTTTCTTT. This gives the protein CSVSGILGWGAEAFF. The gene calls are TRBV29-1 and TRBJ1-1, with a possible D match to TRBD1 (5 bases). This CDR3 region has 15 residues. Germline assignment: CDR1 SQVTM and CDR2 ANQGSEA. Between the trimmed V and J ends, which lost 5 bases and 6 bases, there was a span of 22 bases.

The V call is TRBV10-1, the J call TRBJ2-5, with D possibly being TRBD1 or TRBD2 (5 bases each). Germline V gene sequence: CDR1 WNHNN, CDR2 SYGVQD (reference sequence). CDR3 size: 11 residues. Trimming removed 7 bases from V and 13 bases from J, with 16 bases in between. In DNA form, the CDR3 reads TGCGCCAGCAACAGTCCGGGGCGTTGGTACTTC. Protein product: CASNSPGRWYF.

The V and J genes are TRBV11-3 and TRBJ2-1; tentatively, D is TRBD1 or TRBD2 (8 bases each). The length of the CDR3 is 12 residues. Germline V gene lookup returns CDR1 SGHNT and CDR2 YENEEA. V was cut by 4 bases and J by 12 bases, with 13 bases left in between. CDR3 in amino acids: CASSYSGTGQFF. The CDR3, as DNA: TGTGCCAGCAGCTATAGCGGGACAGGGCAGTTCTTC.

With regard to this clone: Sequence at one end of the junction differs from germline and may be a read error. The J gene is TRBJ2-1, the V gene TRBV5-1; D remains ambiguous. Per the germline V gene, CDR1 is SGHRS and CDR2 is YFSETQ. The CDR3 has 11 residues. This CDR3 is CASRPYDEQFF. The CDR3 DNA reads TGCGCCAGCAGACCCTACGATGAGCAGTTCTTC.

This clone was counted between two and nine times. The chain employs TRBV10-1 and TRBJ2-5, with TRBD2 matching over 10 bases. This CDR3 is 17 amino acids long. V trimming: 1 base; J trimming: 5 bases; junction bases outside the gene matches: 10. Germline CDR1 WNHNN, CDR2 SYGVQD (reference sequence). CDR3 in amino acids: CASSEWSSGSLWETQYF. The DNA of the CDR3 is TGCGCCAGCAGTGAGTGGTCTAGCGGGAGTCTTTGGGAGACCCAGTACTTC.

This chain joins TRBV2 and TRBJ1-6; 8 bases are a match to TRBD1. This CDR3 contains 15 residues. Germline V lookup: CDR1 SNHLY, CDR2 FYNNEI. With V trimmed by 7 bases and J by 7 bases, 9 bases remained unmatched. The CDR3 region is CASKERWTGNSPLHF. CDR3 bases: TGTGCCAGCAAGGAAAGATGGACAGGGAATTCACCCCTCCACTTT.

The chain recombines TRBV11-3 with TRBJ2-5; 7 positions agree with TRBD2. CDR1 is SGHNT, CDR2 YENEEA, per germline. The V and J ends lost 8 bases and 4 bases, in that order; junction bases with no gene match: 13. The CDR3 runs to 15 residues. The CDR3 region has the DNA TGTGCCAGCTCCCCTTGGGGAGGGGTACGAGAGACCCAGTACTTC. Encoded protein: CASSPWGGVRETQYF.